Listed below are T cell receptor beta chains from one sample, sequenced in a study of T and B cells in COVID-19 patients. In TCRdb, the multiplex PCR reads were re-called with MiXCR into one record per CDR3 protein. The sample has 9,000 to 13,000 distinct CDR3 sequences; approximately 35% are singletons. The sample taken for sequencing was blood. Receptors were obtained from a human donor with active COVID-19. CDR3s include the opening cysteine and the closing phenylalanine or tryptophan. Fields, in order: J gene, clone size, D gene, V gene, CDR3 protein, CDR3 DNA. A D gene is named only where the DNA matches it firmly. Clone size, where shown, is once, few, many, or a class for clones that have expanded.

j_call: TRBJ1-5
clone_size: NA
d_call: NA
v_call: TRBV11-1
cdr3_aa: CASSLDMVNQPQHF
cdr3_nt: TGTGCCAGCAGCTTGGACATGGTCAATCAGCCCCAGCATTTT

j_call: TRBJ1-5
clone_size: few
d_call: TRBD1
v_call: TRBV12-3/TRBV12-4
cdr3_aa: CASTPDRDNQPQHF
cdr3_nt: TGTGCCAGCACCCCGGACAGGGACAATCAGCCCCAGCATTTT

j_call: TRBJ1-2
clone_size: NA
d_call: TRBD1
v_call: TRBV6-5
cdr3_aa: CASSMGQNLYGYTF
cdr3_nt: TGTGCCAGCAGTATGGGACAGAACCTCTATGGCTACACCTTC

j_call: TRBJ2-1
clone_size: medium-sized
d_call: TRBD2
v_call: TRBV5-6
cdr3_aa: CASSLGLAGGNEQFF
cdr3_nt: TGTGCCAGCAGCCTCGGACTAGCGGGGGGTAATGAGCAGTTCTTC

j_call: TRBJ2-6
clone_size: medium-sized
d_call: TRBD1
v_call: TRBV12-3/TRBV12-4
cdr3_aa: CASRTGGSGANVLTF
cdr3_nt: TGTGCCAGCAGAACAGGGGGCAGTGGGGCCAACGTCCTGACTTTC

j_call: TRBJ2-6
clone_size: medium-sized
d_call: NA
v_call: TRBV27
cdr3_aa: CASSLAGANVLTF
cdr3_nt: TGTGCCAGCAGTTTAGCTGGGGCCAACGTCCTGACTTTC

j_call: TRBJ2-7
clone_size: NA
d_call: NA
v_call: TRBV5-4
cdr3_aa: CASSLRVGQGRNEQYF
cdr3_nt: TGCGCCAGCAGCCTGCGGGTGGGGCAGGGGAGAAACGAGCAGTACTTC

j_call: TRBJ2-3
clone_size: NA
d_call: NA
v_call: TRBV13
cdr3_aa: CASSLWAGPSTDTQYF
cdr3_nt: TGTGCCAGCAGCTTATGGGCGGGACCTAGCACAGATACGCAGTATTTT

j_call: TRBJ2-7
clone_size: NA
d_call: TRBD2
v_call: TRBV29-1
cdr3_aa: CSVGSGGAKEQYF
cdr3_nt: TGCAGCGTGGGTAGCGGGGGGGCGAAAGAGCAGTACTTC

j_call: TRBJ2-7
clone_size: NA
d_call: NA
v_call: TRBV20-1
cdr3_aa: CSARLQASYEQYF
cdr3_nt: TGCAGTGCTAGGCTTCAGGCCTCCTACGAGCAGTACTTC

j_call: TRBJ2-7
clone_size: few
d_call: NA
v_call: TRBV5-6
cdr3_aa: CASSLAGVGVEQYF
cdr3_nt: TGTGCCAGCAGCTTGGCAGGGGTGGGAGTCGAGCAGTACTTC

j_call: TRBJ1-6
clone_size: NA
d_call: TRBD1
v_call: TRBV5-4
cdr3_aa: CASQQGAPNSPLHF
cdr3_nt: TGTGCCAGCCAACAGGGGGCGCCTAATTCACCCCTCCACTTT

j_call: TRBJ2-1
clone_size: NA
d_call: NA
v_call: TRBV6-2/TRBV6-3
cdr3_aa: CASSPAGPGNEQFF
cdr3_nt: TGTGCCAGCAGTCCTGCGGGGCCGGGCAATGAGCAGTTCTTC

j_call: TRBJ2-3
clone_size: few
d_call: NA
v_call: TRBV6-6
cdr3_aa: CASSYSEGRATQYF
cdr3_nt: TGTGCCAGCAGTTACTCCGAAGGGCGGGCTACGCAGTATTTT

j_call: TRBJ2-3
clone_size: NA
d_call: TRBD2
v_call: TRBV6-5
cdr3_aa: CASMGTSGVDTQYF
cdr3_nt: TGTGCCAGCATGGGGACTAGCGGGGTGGATACGCAGTATTTT